These 24 T cell receptor beta chains share one sample of origin, sequenced in a study of lymphopenia after photon versus proton radiotherapy. Here immunoSEQ multiplex PCR was the method, and the copy in TCRdb shows in-frame clones only, minus some. The sample has approximately 12,000 clones, 88% seen once; the top ten hold roughly 3.5%. Sequencing used peripheral blood, obtained from a patient treated with photon-based radiotherapy. Source of these receptors: a man aged 60 to 75 with pancreatic cancer.

This chain uses TRBV7-6 with TRBJ1-4; 11 bases line up with TRBD1. This CDR3 is 17 amino acids long. V was pared by 1 base and J by 7 bases, with 8 bases of the junction left unmatched. The V gene's germline CDR1 is SGHVS and CDR2 FNYEAQ. CDR3 in amino acids: CASSLGTGGDVGEKLFF. DNA for the CDR3: TGTGCCAGCAGCTTAGGGACAGGGGGCGATGTCGGTGAAAAACTGTTTTTT.

This clone came up once. The gene calls are TRBV9 and TRBJ2-3; D unresolved. The CDR3 totals 16 residues. V was trimmed by 4 bases and J by 1 base, leaving 16 bases between them. Germline assignment: CDR1 SGDLS and CDR2 YYNGEE. CDR3: CASSSRRGLGTDTQYF. CDR3 DNA sequence: TGTGCCAGCAGCTCCCGACGCGGCCTCGGCACAGATACGCAGTATTTT.

The gene calls are TRBV4-2 and TRBJ2-3, with 7 bases fitting TRBD2. CDR3 size: 14 residues. Germline values: CDR1 LGHNA, CDR2 YNFKEQ. V was clipped by 1 base and J by 4 bases; unmatched bases: 2. The chain's CDR3 is CASSQGGGADTQYF. DNA of the CDR3: TGTGCCAGCAGCCAAGGGGGGGGAGCAGATACGCAGTATTTT.

The J gene is TRBJ1-2, the V gene TRBV28; possibly TRBD1 for D (6 bases). V was trimmed by 6 bases and J by 4 bases, leaving 18 bases between them. From germline, CDR1 is MDHEN and CDR2 SYDVKM. The CDR3 runs 15 residues. CDR3 protein: CASRAFGGAGYGYTF. The CDR3 coding sequence is TGTGCCAGCAGGGCGTTCGGGGGCGCTGGCTATGGCTACACCTTC.

The chain couples TRBV5-1 to TRBJ1-2; 10 bases align to TRBD1. Losses at the gene ends were 4 bases for V and 5 bases for J; bases not matched to a gene: 2. CDR3 length: 13 amino acids. CDR1 is SGHRS and CDR2 is YFSETQ in the germline V gene. The CDR3 coding sequence is TGCGCCAGCAGCCCGGGACAGGGGTATGGCTACACCTTC. Protein sequence: CASSPGQGYGYTF.

V usage is TRBV10-3 and J usage is TRBJ2-7; the match to TRBD1 covers 7 bases. The CDR3 runs 12 residues. CDR1 and CDR2 from the germline V gene are ENHRY and SYGVKD. V lost 6 bases to trimming and J lost 6 bases; unmatched junction nucleotides: 5. The CDR3 reads CAIRGTAIEQYF. DNA for the CDR3: TGTGCCATCAGAGGGACAGCCATCGAGCAGTACTTC.

The V gene is TRBV19, the J gene TRBJ1-6; D perhaps matches TRBD1 (6 bases). V lost 6 bases and J lost 6, with 15 bases in between. Germline V gene lookup returns CDR1 LNHDA and CDR2 SQIVND (reference sequence). CDR3 length: 15 amino acids. The CDR3: CASSLGQISNSPLHF. CDR3 DNA sequence: TGTGCCAGTAGCCTAGGACAGATTTCTAATTCACCCCTCCACTTT.

This clone was detected only once. The rearrangement uses TRBV30 and TRBJ1-2, with TRBD1 as a possible D gene (5 bases). The CDR3 is 13 amino acids. Germline-derived CDR1 and CDR2 are GTSNPN and SVGIG (reference sequence). The germline V and J ends were trimmed by 3 bases and 3 bases, with 11 bases remaining between them. The CDR3 sequence is CAWSQAGDYGYTF. The CDR3 DNA reads TGTGCCTGGAGCCAAGCGGGGGACTATGGCTACACCTTC.

The genes are TRBV9 and TRBJ2-5; D tentatively fits TRBD1 or TRBD2 (7 bases each). Trimming took 0 bases from V and 4 from J, leaving 13 bases between them. The CDR3 is 15 residues long. The germline V gene has CDR1 SGDLS and CDR2 YYNGEE. The DNA for the CDR3 is TGTGCCAGCAGCGTAGACAGGGGCGGGGGAGAGACCCAGTACTTC. It encodes CASSVDRGGGETQYF.

This clone has a handful of counts. This chain joins TRBV13 and TRBJ1-3; maybe TRBD1 (6 bases). Germline V lookup: CDR1 PRHDT, CDR2 FYEKMQ (reference sequence). Trimming left V 4 bases short and J 3 bases short, with 10 bases between. This CDR3 has 14 residues. The CDR3 spells CASSWTELGNTIYF. The DNA for the CDR3 is TGTGCCAGCAGCTGGACAGAACTTGGAAACACCATATATTTT. Full variable domain (outside the CDR3, taken from reference TRBV13 and TRBJ1-3): AAGVIQSPRHLIKEKRETATLKCYPIPRHDTVYWYQQGPGQDPQFLISFYEKMQSDKGSIPDRFSAQQFSDYHSELNMSSLELGDSALYFCASSWTELGNTIYFGEGSWLTVV.

DNA for the CDR3: TGCGCCAGCAGCCAACAAACAGGGGCCACTAACTATGGCTACACCTTC. Amino acids: CASSQQTGATNYGYTF. The rearrangement joins TRBV5-1 to TRBJ1-2; 7 bases agree with TRBD1. Trimming took 4 bases from V and 0 from J; bases not matched to a gene: 9. The CDR3 loop spans 16 amino acids. Germline-derived CDR1 and CDR2 are SGHRS and YFSETQ.

This chain links TRBV7-9 with TRBJ2-7, with TRBD1 as a possible D gene (5 bases). The CDR3 is made up of 13 amino acids. V was cut by 5 bases and J by 4 bases, with 12 bases left in between. Germline V CDR1 and CDR2: SEHNR, FQNEAQ (reference sequence). CDR3 sequence reads: CASSPQDIYEQYF. Here the CDR3 DNA reads TGTGCCAGCAGCCCCCAGGACATATACGAGCAGTACTTC.

The chain couples TRBV7-2 to TRBJ1-2, with D perhaps matching TRBD1 (6 bases). The CDR3 is made up of 13 amino acids. The germline gives CDR1 SGHTA, CDR2 FQGNSA. The V gene lost 5 bases and the J gene lost 4 bases, with 11 bases spanning the gap. The CDR3 DNA reads TGTGCCAGCAGCGAGACAGGTGGCTATGGCTACACCTTC. Amino acid sequence: CASSETGGYGYTF.

V is TRBV9 and J is TRBJ2-3; D not certain. The CDR3 is 14 residues long. V dropped 1 base and J dropped 2 bases, with 8 bases sitting between them. Germline CDR1 SGDLS, CDR2 YYNGEE. CDR3 sequence: CASSVMVDTDTQYF. The DNA for the CDR3 is TGTGCCAGCAGCGTAATGGTAGACACAGATACGCAGTATTTT.

CDR3 in amino acids: CASRWGPTPTEAFF. CDR3 nucleotides: TGCGCCAGCAGGTGGGGGCCTACCCCCACTGAAGCTTTCTTT. The chain links TRBV5-1 to TRBJ1-1; the D gene is possibly TRBD1 (6 bases). Germline CDR1 and CDR2: SGHRS and YFSETQ. V was clipped by 5 bases and J by 4 bases, with 15 bases between them. CDR3 length: 14 amino acids.

J is TRBJ2-7 and V is TRBV6-6; possibly TRBD1 for D (6 bases). V gave up 6 bases and J gave up 5 bases, with 14 bases separating them. The CDR3 consists of 13 residues. Germline V gene lookup returns CDR1 MNHNY and CDR2 SVGAGI (reference sequence). CDR3 amino acids: CASRDRSRDEQYF. The CDR3, as DNA: TGTGCCAGCAGAGACAGGAGTAGGGACGAGCAGTACTTC.

The gene calls are TRBV12-5 and TRBJ1-6; D unresolved. Germline-derived CDR1 and CDR2 are LGHNT and FRNRAP. The CDR3 is made up of 13 amino acids. The V end lost 1 base, the J end lost 7 bases, and 5 bases lay between the germline ends. DNA for the CDR3: TGTGCTAGTGGTTTGGGGTGGAATTCACCCCTCCACTTT. This sequence encodes CASGLGWNSPLHF.

The V and J genes are TRBV18 and TRBJ1-1; D is unclear. V was cut by 3 bases and J by 1 base, with 9 bases left in between. Germline CDR1 is KGHSH and CDR2 is LQKENI. The CDR3 is 14 residues long. CDR3 in DNA: TGTGCCAGCTCACCGTACGATCCGAACACTGAAGCTTTCTTT. This sequence encodes CASSPYDPNTEAFF.

The chain has TRBV5-4 and TRBJ2-5; D is possibly TRBD2 (5 bases). The CDR3 runs to 14 residues. Deletions cut 0 bases from V and 4 bases from J, with 10 bases between. The germline V gene encodes CDR1 SGHNT and CDR2 YYREEE (reference sequence). DNA for the CDR3: TGTGCCAGCAGCTTGGCTGGGAGCGGAGAGACCCAGTACTTC. Encoded protein: CASSLAGSGETQYF.

This rearrangement joins TRBV5-6 to TRBJ2-7; 7 nucleotides line up with TRBD1. CDR1 is SGHDT and CDR2 is YYEEEE in the germline V gene. This CDR3 has 17 residues. Trimming at V came to 2 bases and at J to 1 base, leaving 12 bases not matched to a gene. DNA of the CDR3: TGTGCCAGCAGCTTTCCGGGACAGCAAGAAAGATCCTACGAGCAGTACTTC. It translates to CASSFPGQQERSYEQYF.

The chain carries TRBV6-5 and TRBJ2-5; no reliable D call. CDR1 is MNHEY and CDR2 is SVGAGI in the germline V gene. The CDR3 is 15 amino acids. V lost 6 bases and J lost 0, with 14 bases in between. The CDR3 sequence: CASSLRQNYQETQYF. The CDR3 nucleotides are TGTGCCAGCAGCCTGCGGCAGAACTACCAAGAGACCCAGTACTTC.

This rearrangement joins TRBV6-4 to TRBJ2-1, with D perhaps given as TRBD1 or TRBD2 (6 bases each). The germline V gene has CDR1 MRHNA and CDR2 SNTAGT. The V end was cut by 5 bases, the J end by 3 bases, with 14 bases between. The CDR3 sequence is 15 residues long. CDR3 coding DNA: TGTGCCAGCAGTAACCAAGGGGGGCACTACAATGAGCAGTTCTTC. The encoded protein is CASSNQGGHYNEQFF.

There are a few counts of this clone. V gene TRBV9 combines with J gene TRBJ1-3; TRBD1 agrees at 7 bases. This CDR3 spans 14 amino acids. V lost 4 bases to trimming and J lost 2 bases; unmatched junction nucleotides: 3. Germline V gives CDR1 SGDLS, CDR2 YYNGEE. CDR3 nucleotide sequence: TGTGCCAGCAGCCTGGGACAGCCTGGAAACACCATATATTTT. Encoded protein: CASSLGQPGNTIYF.

Only one count was recorded for this clone. The chain links TRBV4-3 to TRBJ1-3, with D maybe TRBD1 (5 bases). This CDR3 is built from 17 residues. Germline loops: CDR1 LGHNA, CDR2 YSLEER. V gave up 0 bases and J gave up 0 bases, with 12 bases separating them. CDR3 nucleotide sequence: TGCGCCAGCAGCCAAGATCGCCCAGACAGCTCTGGAAACACCATATATTTT. Encoded protein: CASSQDRPDSSGNTIYF.